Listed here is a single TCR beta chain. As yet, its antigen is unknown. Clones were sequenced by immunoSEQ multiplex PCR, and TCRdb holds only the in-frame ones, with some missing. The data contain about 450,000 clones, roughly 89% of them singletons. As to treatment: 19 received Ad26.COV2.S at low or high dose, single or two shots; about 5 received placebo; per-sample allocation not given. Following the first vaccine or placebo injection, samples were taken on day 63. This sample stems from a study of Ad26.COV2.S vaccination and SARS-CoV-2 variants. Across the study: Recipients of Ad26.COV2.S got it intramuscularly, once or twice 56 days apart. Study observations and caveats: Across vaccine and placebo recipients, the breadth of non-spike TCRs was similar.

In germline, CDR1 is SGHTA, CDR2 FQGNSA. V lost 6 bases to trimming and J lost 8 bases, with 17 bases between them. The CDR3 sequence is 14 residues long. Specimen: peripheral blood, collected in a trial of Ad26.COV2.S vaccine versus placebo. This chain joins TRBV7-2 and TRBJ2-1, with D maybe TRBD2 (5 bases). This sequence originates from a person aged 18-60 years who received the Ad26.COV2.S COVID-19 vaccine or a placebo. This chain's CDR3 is CASSSTSSTDEQFF. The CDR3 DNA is TGTGCCAGCAGTTCTACTTCTAGCACAGATGAGCAGTTCTTC. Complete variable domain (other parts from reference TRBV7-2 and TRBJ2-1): GAGVSQSPSNKVTEKGKDVELRCDPISGHTALYWYRQSLGQGLEFLIYFQGNSAPDKSGLPSDRFSAERTGGSVSTLTIQRTQQEDSAVYLCASSSTSSTDEQFFGPGTRLTVL.